The 13 T cell receptor beta chains given below trace back to one sample, sequenced in a study of cytomegalovirus exposure and HLA in healthy donors. The PCR ran on 60 Vbeta and 13 Jbeta primers. Libraries were prepared by immunoSEQ multiplex PCR; TCRdb keeps only in-frame clonotypes and omits some of them. This table has 150,000 or so clones, roughly 79% appearing once. The specimen sequenced was PBMCs. Every receptor here comes from a woman under 30 in good health and CMV-seropositive.

The V call is TRBV19, the J call TRBJ1-5; 7 bases are shared with TRBD1. The germline V gene has CDR1 LNHDA and CDR2 SQIVND (reference sequence). CDR3 length: 15 residues. V shed 0 bases, J shed 4 bases, and the junction held 3 bases outside the gene matches. In DNA, the CDR3 is TGTGCCAGTAGTATAGAAGTGGGACAGAATCAGCCCCAGCATTTT. Its translation: CASSIEVGQNQPQHF. The full variable domain, its missing parts supplied by reference TRBV19 and TRBJ1-5, is DGGITQSPKYLFRKEGQNVTLSCEQNLNHDAMYWYRQDPGQGLRLIYYSQIVNDFQKGDIAEGYSVSREKKESFPLTVTSAQKNPTAFYLCASSIEVGQNQPQHFGDGTRLSIL.

This sequence joins TRBV9 and TRBJ2-1; D might be TRBD1 (5 bases). This CDR3 is built from 14 residues. Trimming took 3 bases from V and 1 from J, leaving 8 bases between them. The germline V gene encodes CDR1 SGDLS and CDR2 YYNGEE. The CDR3 sequence is CASSGGQSYNEQFF. DNA of the CDR3: TGTGCCAGCAGCGGCGGACAATCCTACAATGAGCAGTTCTTC.

V usage is TRBV6-1 and J usage is TRBJ2-3; possible D gene TRBD2, 6 bases. V lost 8 bases, J lost 0 bases, and 12 bases lay in between. CDR3 length: 14 residues. CDR1 and CDR2 from the germline V gene are MNHNS and SASEGT. The CDR3, as DNA: TGTGCCAGCGCCGCGGGGCGGAGCACAGATACGCAGTATTTT. The encoded protein is CASAAGRSTDTQYF.

The V and J genes are TRBV15 and TRBJ2-6; the D gene is possibly TRBD2 (5 bases). Germline V gene sequence: CDR1 LNHNV, CDR2 YYDKDF (reference sequence). This CDR3 spans 14 amino acids. The V end lost 1 base, the J end lost 4 bases, and 5 bases lay between the germline ends. CDR3 in DNA: TGTGCCACCAGCAGAGGGGAGGGGGCCAACGTCCTGACTTTC. Translating it yields CATSRGEGANVLTF.

The rearrangement joins TRBV28 to TRBJ1-3; 7 bases map to TRBD1. This CDR3 region has 13 residues. The junction had 6 bases not matched to a gene; V was cut back by 5 bases and J by 8 bases. Germline CDR1 and CDR2: MDHEN and SYDVKM. The CDR3 DNA reads TGTGCCAGCAGTGGTACAGGGGCATACACCATATATTTT. This codes for CASSGTGAYTIYF.

This sequence joins TRBV19 and TRBJ2-7, with TRBD1 matching 11 bases. Per germline, CDR1 LNHDA and CDR2 SQIVND (reference sequence). The length of the CDR3 is 15 residues. V was clipped by 4 bases and J by 3 bases; unmatched bases: 5. As DNA, the CDR3 is TGTGCCAGTAGTACTTGGGACAGGGGGTACTACGAGCAGTACTTC. Amino acid sequence: CASSTWDRGYYEQYF.

This chain links TRBV30 with TRBJ2-1; 7 bases agree with TRBD1. The CDR3 runs 13 residues. V was clipped by 5 bases and J by 4 bases; unmatched bases: 5. Germline V gene data show CDR1 as GTSNPN and CDR2 as SVGIG (reference sequence). The CDR3 coding sequence is TGTGCCTGGGGGACAGCGGAATACAATGAGCAGTTCTTC. This translates into CAWGTAEYNEQFF.

As DNA, the CDR3 is TGTGCCAGCAGCCAGACCGTACAGGGGGCCACTGAAGCTTTCTTT. Translation: CASSQTVQGATEAFF. The rearrangement joins TRBV6-5 to TRBJ1-1; TRBD1 matches 9 bases. This CDR3 region has 15 residues. Trimming cost V 6 bases and J 4 bases; bases outside gene matches: 9. Germline assignment: CDR1 MNHEY and CDR2 SVGAGI.

The chain employs TRBV5-1 and TRBJ1-4; TRBD1 aligns across 8 bases. V lost 7 bases to trimming and J lost 10 bases; unmatched junction nucleotides: 6. Germline V gene lookup returns CDR1 SGHRS and CDR2 YFSETQ. CDR3 length equals 12 residues. This CDR3 reads CASFQTGGKLFF. DNA of the CDR3: TGCGCCAGCTTCCAAACAGGGGGAAAACTGTTTTTT.

V and J are TRBV28 and TRBJ1-5, with 8 bases identical to TRBD1. The length of the CDR3 is 14 residues. J was trimmed by 1 base and V by 6 bases; bases with no gene match: 2. CDR1 is MDHEN and CDR2 is SYDVKM in the germline V gene. CDR3 sequence (DNA): TGTGCCAGCAGCCGGACAGGGAGCAATCAGCCCCAGCATTTT. This gives the protein CASSRTGSNQPQHF.

The genes are TRBV5-1 and TRBJ1-1, with unresolved D. CDR1 is SGHRS and CDR2 is YFSETQ in the germline V gene. The germline V and J ends were trimmed by 1 base and 1 base, with 8 bases remaining between them. This CDR3 has 14 residues. The CDR3 DNA is TGCGCCAGCAGCTTGACCTCAGGGAACACTGAAGCTTTCTTT. It codes for CASSLTSGNTEAFF.

The chain joins TRBV28 to TRBJ1-5, with no clear D. This CDR3 comprises 14 residues. V was shortened by 3 bases and J by 0 bases, with 6 bases between the two germline ends. Germline CDR1 MDHEN, CDR2 SYDVKM. CDR3 nucleotide sequence: TGTGCCAGCAGTTTCCGGTATAGCAATCAGCCCCAGCATTTT. As protein: CASSFRYSNQPQHF.

The rearrangement joins TRBV11-1 to TRBJ2-7, with D possibly being TRBD1 (6 bases). CDR3 size: 13 residues. The germline CDR1 and CDR2 sequences are SGHAT and FQDESV (reference sequence). V lost 6 bases to trimming and J lost 5 bases, with 14 bases between them. For the CDR3, the DNA is TGTGCCAGCAGGAATACACAGGGCCACGAGCAGTACTTC. Protein: CASRNTQGHEQYF.